This is a list of T cell receptor beta chains from one sample in a study of vaccination effects on CD4 cells after COVID-19. Assay: immunoSEQ multiplex PCR; the TCRdb copy retains only in-frame clones and omits some. The data contain roughly 53,000 clones, more than 75% of them singletons. Their specific antigens are unknown. The sample was CD4+ T cells from PBMCs cultured with HCoV-OC43 spike peptides, taken before COVID-19 vaccination. These receptors originate from a human donor who received a COVID-19 vaccine. CDR3s include the opening cysteine and the closing phenylalanine or tryptophan. A D gene is named only where the DNA matches it firmly. Expanded clones get a size class; other rows say once, few or many, or leave the size out.

clone_size: few
v_call: TRBV24-1
j_call: TRBJ1-2
d_call: TRBD1
cdr3_length: 16
cdr3_nt: TGTGCCACCAGTGATACCTCGACAGGGGGCAGCTATGGCTACACCTTC
cdr3_aa: CATSDTSTGGSYGYTF

clone_size: -
v_call: TRBV6-1
j_call: TRBJ1-2
d_call: -
cdr3_length: 14
cdr3_nt: TGTGCCAGCAGTGAAGGTGGCGTTAACTATGGCTACACCTTC
cdr3_aa: CASSEGGVNYGYTF

clone_size: -
v_call: TRBV12-5
j_call: TRBJ1-6
d_call: -
cdr3_length: 13
cdr3_nt: TGTGCTAGTGGTCGCGGGGAACTTTCACCCCTCCACTTT
cdr3_aa: CASGRGELSPLHF

clone_size: -
v_call: TRBV5-4
j_call: TRBJ2-5
d_call: -
cdr3_length: 15
cdr3_nt: TGTGCCAGCAGCCGGAGCGGTAGCGAGTTAGAGACCCAGTACTTC
cdr3_aa: CASSRSGSELETQYF

clone_size: -
v_call: TRBV7-6
j_call: TRBJ1-1
d_call: -
cdr3_length: 15
cdr3_nt: TGTGCCAGCAGCTTAGCCCAGGGGTTGAACACTGAAGCTTTCTTT
cdr3_aa: CASSLAQGLNTEAFF

clone_size: -
v_call: TRBV30
j_call: TRBJ1-4
d_call: -
cdr3_length: 13
cdr3_nt: TGTGCCTGGAGCGGTGCTGGGTTTGAAAAACTGTTTTTT
cdr3_aa: CAWSGAGFEKLFF

clone_size: -
v_call: TRBV11-2
j_call: TRBJ1-3
d_call: -
cdr3_length: 14
cdr3_nt: TGTGCCAGCAGCTTCGTGCGGGGGGGAAACACCATATATTTT
cdr3_aa: CASSFVRGGNTIYF

clone_size: -
v_call: TRBV18
j_call: TRBJ1-5
d_call: TRBD1
cdr3_length: 16
cdr3_nt: TGTGCCAGCTCGGAGCAGGGACAGGGGGCAGCTCAGCCCCAGCATTTT
cdr3_aa: CASSEQGQGAAQPQHF

clone_size: -
v_call: TRBV18
j_call: TRBJ2-5
d_call: TRBD2
cdr3_length: 16
cdr3_nt: TGTGCCAGCTCACCCGCTAGAAGCGGGGGAGAAGAGACCCAGTACTTC
cdr3_aa: CASSPARSGGEETQYF

clone_size: -
v_call: TRBV6-6
j_call: TRBJ1-1
d_call: -
cdr3_length: 13
cdr3_nt: TGTGCCAGCAGTTACCCCGGGGACACTGAAGCTTTCTTT
cdr3_aa: CASSYPGDTEAFF

clone_size: few
v_call: TRBV10-3
j_call: TRBJ1-4
d_call: -
cdr3_length: 13
cdr3_nt: TGTGCCATCAGTGATTCAACTAATGAAAAACTGTTTTTT
cdr3_aa: CAISDSTNEKLFF

clone_size: -
v_call: TRBV5-1
j_call: TRBJ2-5
d_call: TRBD2
cdr3_length: 14
cdr3_nt: TGCGCCAGCAGCTTGGGCGGGGGGCTCGAGGCCCAGTACTTC
cdr3_aa: CASSLGGGLEAQYF

clone_size: -
v_call: TRBV18
j_call: TRBJ2-5
d_call: TRBD1
cdr3_length: 13
cdr3_nt: TGTGCCAGCTCAAGACAGGGCCAAGAGACCCAGTACTTC
cdr3_aa: CASSRQGQETQYF

clone_size: -
v_call: TRBV4-2
j_call: TRBJ2-3
d_call: -
cdr3_length: 15
cdr3_nt: TGTGCCAGCAGCCAAGAGAGGGACCGAACAGATACGCAGTATTTT
cdr3_aa: CASSQERDRTDTQYF

clone_size: -
v_call: TRBV7-9
j_call: TRBJ2-4
d_call: -
cdr3_length: 16
cdr3_nt: TGTGCCAGCAGCCCGCGAGAGGGGGGCCACAAAAACATTCAGTACTTC
cdr3_aa: CASSPREGGHKNIQYF

clone_size: -
v_call: TRBV7-2
j_call: TRBJ1-6
d_call: TRBD1
cdr3_length: 17
cdr3_nt: TGTGCCAGCAGCTACCTCCGGGACAGGGATAGGAATTCACCCCTCCACTTT
cdr3_aa: CASSYLRDRDRNSPLHF

clone_size: -
v_call: TRBV5-1
j_call: TRBJ2-5
d_call: TRBD1
cdr3_length: 14
cdr3_nt: TGCGCCAGCAGCCGATTGACAGGGGGGGAGACCCAGTACTTC
cdr3_aa: CASSRLTGGETQYF

clone_size: once
v_call: TRBV11-2
j_call: TRBJ2-3
d_call: -
cdr3_length: 15
cdr3_nt: TGTGCCAGCAGCTCCGTCCAACTAAGAACAGATACGCAGTATTTT
cdr3_aa: CASSSVQLRTDTQYF

clone_size: few
v_call: TRBV3-1/TRBV3-2
j_call: TRBJ1-3
d_call: -
cdr3_length: 13
cdr3_nt: TGTGCCAGCAGCCAAGATCGGGGTTACACCATATATTTT
cdr3_aa: CASSQDRGYTIYF

clone_size: -
v_call: TRBV7-9
j_call: TRBJ2-5
d_call: -
cdr3_length: 12
cdr3_nt: TGTGCCAGCAGCAGGCCAGAAGAGACCCAGTACTTC
cdr3_aa: CASSRPEETQYF

clone_size: -
v_call: TRBV6-2/TRBV6-3
j_call: TRBJ2-3
d_call: -
cdr3_length: 14
cdr3_nt: TGTGCCAGCAGTTTATCCCCTCCCCAGGATACGCAGTATTTT
cdr3_aa: CASSLSPPQDTQYF

clone_size: -
v_call: TRBV19
j_call: TRBJ2-2
d_call: TRBD1
cdr3_length: 14
cdr3_nt: TGTGCCAGTCGACAGGGGGCGGGCACCGGGGAGCTGTTTTTT
cdr3_aa: CASRQGAGTGELFF

clone_size: -
v_call: TRBV5-1
j_call: TRBJ1-2
d_call: TRBD1
cdr3_length: 16
cdr3_nt: TGCGCCAGCAGCTGGGGGGGACAGGAGAGTAACTATGGCTACACCTTC
cdr3_aa: CASSWGGQESNYGYTF

clone_size: few
v_call: TRBV10-1
j_call: TRBJ2-2
d_call: -
cdr3_length: 16
cdr3_nt: TGCGCCAGCAGTGATGCAGGGCTGGAGAACACCGGGGAGCTGTTTTTT
cdr3_aa: CASSDAGLENTGELFF

clone_size: -
v_call: TRBV5-1
j_call: TRBJ2-5
d_call: -
cdr3_length: 14
cdr3_nt: TGCGCCAGCAGCTCCACAGGTAACCAAGAGACCCAGTACTTC
cdr3_aa: CASSSTGNQETQYF

clone_size: -
v_call: TRBV5-1
j_call: TRBJ1-5
d_call: -
cdr3_length: 14
cdr3_nt: TGCGCCAGCAGCTTACAGGGTCCGGGGGGGCCCCAGCATTTT
cdr3_aa: CASSLQGPGGPQHF

clone_size: -
v_call: TRBV20-1
j_call: TRBJ1-2
d_call: -
cdr3_length: 11
cdr3_nt: TGCAGTGCTAGGGTGAAAAGCGGCTACACCTTC
cdr3_aa: CSARVKSGYTF

clone_size: -
v_call: TRBV18
j_call: TRBJ2-5
d_call: -
cdr3_length: 14
cdr3_nt: TGTGCCAGCTCACCCCGAAATACTCAAGAGACCCAGTACTTC
cdr3_aa: CASSPRNTQETQYF

clone_size: -
v_call: TRBV6-6
j_call: TRBJ2-5
d_call: -
cdr3_length: 13
cdr3_nt: TGTGCCAGCAGTTCGACTAGACAAGAGACCCAGTACTTC
cdr3_aa: CASSSTRQETQYF

clone_size: -
v_call: TRBV7-3
j_call: TRBJ2-2
d_call: TRBD2
cdr3_length: 17
cdr3_nt: TGTGCCAGCAGCTTAAATGGCGGGGGGGGGAACACCGGGGAGCTGTTTTTT
cdr3_aa: CASSLNGGGGNTGELFF

clone_size: -
v_call: TRBV25-1
j_call: TRBJ1-1
d_call: TRBD1
cdr3_length: 14
cdr3_nt: TGTGCCAGCAGTGAAATTCGGGACAGGGAAGCCGCTTTCTTT
cdr3_aa: CASSEIRDREAAFF

clone_size: -
v_call: TRBV6-5
j_call: TRBJ2-3
d_call: TRBD2
cdr3_length: 13
cdr3_nt: TGTGCCAGCAAGGGCGGGGGGGCAGATACGCAGTATTTT
cdr3_aa: CASKGGGADTQYF

clone_size: -
v_call: TRBV12-3/TRBV12-4
j_call: TRBJ2-4
d_call: -
cdr3_length: 12
cdr3_nt: TGTGCCGGAACCCCTACCGCGGGCATTCAGTACTTC
cdr3_aa: CAGTPTAGIQYF

clone_size: -
v_call: TRBV5-1
j_call: TRBJ2-3
d_call: TRBD1
cdr3_length: 14
cdr3_nt: TGCGCCAGCAGCTTGGTAGGGGGCAGGGATACGCAGTATTTT
cdr3_aa: CASSLVGGRDTQYF

clone_size: -
v_call: TRBV6-4
j_call: TRBJ2-5
d_call: -
cdr3_length: 15
cdr3_nt: TGTGCCAGCAGTGATACAGGCCAGTACCAAGAGACCCAGTACTTC
cdr3_aa: CASSDTGQYQETQYF

clone_size: -
v_call: TRBV27
j_call: TRBJ1-1
d_call: TRBD1
cdr3_length: 19
cdr3_nt: TGTGCCAGCAGTGGTTTCGACAGGGGAAGGGTCGGGGGGAACACTGAAGCTTTCTTT
cdr3_aa: CASSGFDRGRVGGNTEAFF

clone_size: -
v_call: TRBV27
j_call: TRBJ2-1
d_call: -
cdr3_length: 15
cdr3_nt: TGTGCCAGCAGCTATGCCCGGTCAATCCACAATGAGCAGTTCTTC
cdr3_aa: CASSYARSIHNEQFF

clone_size: -
v_call: TRBV3-1/TRBV3-2
j_call: TRBJ1-3
d_call: -
cdr3_length: 16
cdr3_nt: TGTGCCAGCAGCCAAGGGTGGGCTTCCTCTGGAAACACCATATATTTT
cdr3_aa: CASSQGWASSGNTIYF

clone_size: few
v_call: TRBV6-5
j_call: TRBJ1-1
d_call: -
cdr3_length: 13
cdr3_nt: TGTGCCAGCAAGATCCTAGGGAACACTGAAGCTTTCTTT
cdr3_aa: CASKILGNTEAFF

clone_size: once
v_call: TRBV3-1/TRBV3-2
j_call: TRBJ1-2
d_call: TRBD1
cdr3_length: 16
cdr3_nt: TGTGCCAGCAGCCAAATAGGGACAGGGGGCGCGATCGGCTACACCTTC
cdr3_aa: CASSQIGTGGAIGYTF

clone_size: -
v_call: TRBV6-5
j_call: TRBJ1-5
d_call: -
cdr3_length: 13
cdr3_nt: TGTGCCAGCCAGGCAGTAAGGGTCCAGCCCCAGCATTTT
cdr3_aa: CASQAVRVQPQHF

clone_size: -
v_call: TRBV4-2
j_call: TRBJ2-3
d_call: TRBD2
cdr3_length: 21
cdr3_nt: TGTGCCAGCAGCCAAGATAGTACGACCCACGGGACTAGCGGGGGGGCATATACGCAGTATTTT
cdr3_aa: CASSQDSTTHGTSGGAYTQYF

clone_size: -
v_call: TRBV12-3/TRBV12-4
j_call: TRBJ1-2
d_call: -
cdr3_length: 13
cdr3_nt: TGTGCCAGCAGTTCCGGGATCCGCTATGGCTACACCTTC
cdr3_aa: CASSSGIRYGYTF

clone_size: -
v_call: TRBV6-5
j_call: TRBJ1-1
d_call: -
cdr3_length: 12
cdr3_nt: TGTGCCAGCGTGGATTTGAACACTGAAGCTTTCTTT
cdr3_aa: CASVDLNTEAFF

clone_size: -
v_call: TRBV19
j_call: TRBJ1-5
d_call: TRBD1
cdr3_length: 16
cdr3_nt: TGTGCCAGTAGGATCTCGGACAGGGGTTCGTGGCAGCCCCAGCATTTT
cdr3_aa: CASRISDRGSWQPQHF

clone_size: once
v_call: TRBV12-5
j_call: TRBJ1-5
d_call: -
cdr3_length: 13
cdr3_nt: TGTGCTAGTGGTTTGACAGGGTATCAGCCCCAGCATTTT
cdr3_aa: CASGLTGYQPQHF

clone_size: -
v_call: TRBV7-9
j_call: TRBJ2-5
d_call: -
cdr3_length: 16
cdr3_nt: TGTGCCAGCAGCTTAGACCTGTCGCCGACTGGAGAGACCCAGTACTTC
cdr3_aa: CASSLDLSPTGETQYF

clone_size: -
v_call: TRBV19
j_call: TRBJ2-6
d_call: -
cdr3_length: 16
cdr3_nt: TGTGCCAGTAGTATAGAGTCAAGGGCTGGGGCCAACGTCCTGACTTTC
cdr3_aa: CASSIESRAGANVLTF

clone_size: -
v_call: TRBV5-1
j_call: TRBJ2-2
d_call: TRBD1
cdr3_length: 17
cdr3_nt: TGCGCCAGCAGCTTGGCTTGGACAGGGTCGAACACCGGGGAGCTGTTTTTT
cdr3_aa: CASSLAWTGSNTGELFF

clone_size: once
v_call: TRBV7-3
j_call: TRBJ2-2
d_call: -
cdr3_length: 14
cdr3_nt: TGTGCCAGCAGCTTAATCGAGGGAACCGGGGAGCTGTTTTTT
cdr3_aa: CASSLIEGTGELFF

clone_size: -
v_call: TRBV28
j_call: TRBJ1-2
d_call: -
cdr3_length: 12
cdr3_nt: TGTGCCAGCACCGTAGGAGTCGGGGGCTACACCTTC
cdr3_aa: CASTVGVGGYTF

clone_size: few
v_call: TRBV5-8
j_call: TRBJ2-3
d_call: -
cdr3_length: 17
cdr3_nt: TGTGCCAGCAGCTTGGTCAGGGCCGGGCGCGGCACAGATACGCAGTATTTT
cdr3_aa: CASSLVRAGRGTDTQYF

clone_size: -
v_call: TRBV5-1
j_call: TRBJ2-3
d_call: TRBD2
cdr3_length: 15
cdr3_nt: TGCGCCAGCAGCCGCTTGGGGGGGAGCACAGATACGCAGTATTTT
cdr3_aa: CASSRLGGSTDTQYF

clone_size: -
v_call: TRBV3-1/TRBV3-2
j_call: TRBJ1-3
d_call: -
cdr3_length: 17
cdr3_nt: TGTGCCAGCAGCCAATGGGGCGACTTTGGGTCTGGAAACACCATATATTTT
cdr3_aa: CASSQWGDFGSGNTIYF